Listed below are T cell receptor beta chains from one sample, sequenced in a study of blood T cell repertoires in COVID-19. The method was immunoSEQ multiplex PCR; TCRdb's version includes in-frame clones alone and lacks a portion of them. The sample holds 150,000 to 200,000 clones, about 87% seen once. Input material: peripheral blood. These receptors were obtained from a man in his late teens or twenties with active or convalescent COVID-19. CDR3s include the opening cysteine and the closing phenylalanine or tryptophan. Fields, in order: V gene, CDR3 length, J gene, D gene, clone size, CDR3 DNA, CDR3 protein. A D gene is named only where the DNA matches it firmly. Not every row has a clone size; where given, it reads once, few, many or a size class.

>TRBV2|15|TRBJ2-1|TRBD1|NA
TGTGCCAGCAGTGAAACGGGACAGGGGGCTGGTGAGCAGTTCTTC
CASSETGQGAGEQFF
>TRBV11-3|12|TRBJ2-7|NA|NA
TGTGCCAGCAGCTTAGACCCTTACGAGCAGTACTTC
CASSLDPYEQYF
>TRBV5-1|15|TRBJ1-3|TRBD1|few
TGCGCCAGCAGCTGGGGACAGAGCTCTGGAAACACCATATATTTT
CASSWGQSSGNTIYF
>TRBV18|15|TRBJ1-4|NA|NA
TGTGCCAGCTCGCTTTCAGTTGCAACTAATGAAAAACTGTTTTTT
CASSLSVATNEKLFF
>TRBV5-4|19|TRBJ1-1|TRBD1|NA
TGTGCCAGCAGCTTGGGTAACCTGACAGGGGGCGCGTTCGACACTGAAGCTTTCTTT
CASSLGNLTGGAFDTEAFF
>TRBV7-2|12|TRBJ2-3|NA|NA
TGTGCCAGCAGCTTTAGGGAGGATACGCAGTATTTT
CASSFREDTQYF
>TRBV5-6|13|TRBJ1-6|TRBD1|once
TGTGCCAGCAGCGTGACAGGGAATTCACCCCTCCACTTT
CASSVTGNSPLHF
>TRBV5-1|14|TRBJ1-2|TRBD1|NA
TGCGCCAGCAGCTCAAGGACAGGGCAATATGGCTACACCTTC
CASSSRTGQYGYTF
>TRBV7-3|15|TRBJ2-3|NA|NA
TGTGCCAGCAGCTTAAGGCGGGAACCTCTTGGGGCGCAGTATTTT
CASSLRREPLGAQYF
>TRBV6-5|16|TRBJ1-1|NA|NA
TGTGCCAGCAGTTACTCGGCATCAGTCATGAACACTGAAGCTTTCTTT
CASSYSASVMNTEAFF
>TRBV30|16|TRBJ1-1|TRBD1|NA
TGTGCCTGGAGTGGACAGGGGGGAATCATGAACACTGAAGCTTTCTTT
CAWSGQGGIMNTEAFF
>TRBV6-6|15|TRBJ1-2|TRBD1|NA
TGTGCCAGCAGTTACTCCCCGGGACAGGGCTATGGCTACACCTTC
CASSYSPGQGYGYTF
>TRBV6-6|15|TRBJ1-1|TRBD1|NA
TGTGCCAGCAGTTACTCTTGGGACAGGGGGGATGAAGCTTTCTTT
CASSYSWDRGDEAFF
>TRBV5-1|16|TRBJ1-5|NA|NA
TGCGCCAGCAGCGAGTCAGGGAGGGGCCGGGGGCAGCCCCAGCATTTT
CASSESGRGRGQPQHF
>TRBV7-6|14|TRBJ1-1|TRBD1|NA
TGTGCCAGCAGCCCGACAGGGGCGGGGACTGAAGCTTTCTTT
CASSPTGAGTEAFF
>TRBV7-9|17|TRBJ1-6|NA|few
TGTGCCAGCAGCTTACAAGCAGGGGATAAGGCCCATTCACCCCTCCACTTT
CASSLQAGDKAHSPLHF
>TRBV10-3|13|TRBJ2-1|TRBD2|once
TGTGCCATCCGGCTAGCGGGGGGAAACGAGCAGTTCTTC
CAIRLAGGNEQFF
>TRBV12-3/TRBV12-4|12|TRBJ2-1|NA|NA
TGTGCCAGCAGGGACAACGAGGATGAGCAGTTCTTC
CASRDNEDEQFF
>TRBV28|16|TRBJ1-1|TRBD1|once
TGTGCCAGCAGTTCCCGACAGGGCCGGAGGAACACTGAAGCTTTCTTT
CASSSRQGRRNTEAFF
>TRBV10-1|12|TRBJ1-1|NA|NA
TGCGCCAGCAGTGAGTCACTGGCTGAAGCTTTCTTT
CASSESLAEAFF
>TRBV14|16|TRBJ1-1|TRBD1|NA
TGTGCCAGCAGCCGCTGGACAGGGGAAGCGTACACTGAAGCTTTCTTT
CASSRWTGEAYTEAFF
>TRBV27|13|TRBJ2-5|NA|NA
TGTGCCAGCAGTGGGGGGAGTGGAGAGACCCAGTACTTC
CASSGGSGETQYF
>TRBV6-6|11|TRBJ1-4|NA|NA
TGTGCCAGCAGCGGACGGACTGAACTGTTTTTT
CASSGRTELFF
>TRBV24-1|17|TRBJ2-1|NA|NA
TGTGCCACCAGTGATTGGACCAAAGGGGTGGGTGAAAATGAGCAGTTCTTC
CATSDWTKGVGENEQFF
>TRBV9|12|TRBJ2-7|NA|once
TGTGCCAGCAGCGTCCTAGGTGGCGAGCAGTACTTC
CASSVLGGEQYF
>TRBV7-9|17|TRBJ1-4|TRBD1|NA
TGTGCCAGCAGCGCCAAGCCAGGGACAGCGAATAATGAAAAACTGTTTTTT
CASSAKPGTANNEKLFF
>TRBV7-9|17|TRBJ1-1|NA|NA
TGTGCCAGCAGCTTAGGACTCAGGGGCACGAGCGATACTGAAGCTTTCTTT
CASSLGLRGTSDTEAFF
>TRBV7-9|15|TRBJ2-3|TRBD1|NA
TGTGCCAGCAGCTCACGGGACAGGGCCACAGATACGCAGTATTTT
CASSSRDRATDTQYF
>TRBV19|13|TRBJ1-1|NA|few
TGTGCCAGTAAATGGGAGGTGGGGGCTGAAGCTTTCTTT
CASKWEVGAEAFF
>TRBV7-3|16|TRBJ2-2|TRBD2|NA
TGTGCCAGCAGTGCTAGCGGGAGGGTCGAAACCGGGGAGCTGTTTTTT
CASSASGRVETGELFF
>TRBV7-6|15|TRBJ2-1|NA|NA
TGTGCCAGCAGCCGCACGTGGGTAGACGGCGGTGAGCAGTTCTTC
CASSRTWVDGGEQFF
>TRBV4-1|16|TRBJ1-1|TRBD1|NA
TGCGCCAGCAGCGCAAGAGGGGGCAGGGGGAACACTGAAGCTTTCTTT
CASSARGGRGNTEAFF
>TRBV11-3|17|TRBJ2-3|TRBD2|NA
TGTGCCAGCAGCCCACCCGGGGGAGGGTTTGGCACAGATACGCAGTATTTT
CASSPPGGGFGTDTQYF
>TRBV24-1|15|TRBJ2-3|TRBD1|once
TGTGCCACCAGTGACCTCGGACAGGATAGTGCTACGCAGTATTTT
CATSDLGQDSATQYF
>TRBV5-1|14|TRBJ1-6|TRBD1|once
TGCGCCAGCAGGACAGGGGCATCGAATTCACCCCTCCACTTT
CASRTGASNSPLHF
>TRBV6-2/TRBV6-3|16|TRBJ2-3|TRBD2|NA
TGTGCCAGCAGTCCAGACAGGCGGGAGGGCTCAGATACGCAGTATTTT
CASSPDRREGSDTQYF
>TRBV30|14|TRBJ2-4|TRBD1|NA
TGTGCCTGGACCCCTCCGGGACAGAAAAACATTCAGTACTTC
CAWTPPGQKNIQYF
>TRBV4-2|16|TRBJ2-1|TRBD2|NA
TGTGCCAGCAGCCAAGAGGGGCGGGAGAAACACAATGAGCAGTTCTTC
CASSQEGREKHNEQFF
>TRBV13|13|TRBJ2-3|NA|NA
TGTGCCAGCAGCGCCCGGGGCACAGATACGCAGTATTTT
CASSARGTDTQYF
>TRBV29-1|12|TRBJ1-5|NA|NA
TGCAGCGCCATTCAGGGGAATCAGCCCCAGCATTTT
CSAIQGNQPQHF
>TRBV7-2|15|TRBJ2-3|NA|NA
TGTGCCAGCAGCCCTGAAGGGGGTTCCACAGATACGCAGTATTTT
CASSPEGGSTDTQYF
>TRBV19|13|TRBJ1-5|NA|NA
TGTGCCAGTAGTATAGTGAGTGGTCAGCCCCAGCATTTT
CASSIVSGQPQHF
>TRBV5-4|18|TRBJ1-1|NA|NA
TGTGCCAGCAGCCCATACCTCCCGGGGGAGTTCATGAACACTGAAGCTTTCTTT
CASSPYLPGEFMNTEAFF
>TRBV5-5|14|TRBJ1-5|TRBD1|NA
TGTGCCAGCACCCAAGGGACAGGGAATCAGCCCCAGCATTTT
CASTQGTGNQPQHF
>TRBV18|14|TRBJ2-1|TRBD1|once
TGTGCCAGCTCACCGGGACAGGGGACCACTGAGCAGTTCTTC
CASSPGQGTTEQFF
>TRBV11-3|14|TRBJ1-1|TRBD1|NA
TGTGCCAGCAGCTCGACAGGGGGGAGCACTGAAGCTTTCTTT
CASSSTGGSTEAFF
>TRBV14|16|TRBJ2-3|NA|NA
TGTGCCAGCAGCCAAGGGGGCCGATCTAGCACAGATACGCAGTATTTT
CASSQGGRSSTDTQYF
>TRBV6-5|15|TRBJ2-7|TRBD1|once
TGTGCCAGCAGTACCGGGACAGGGGGTTTCTACGAGCAGTACTTC
CASSTGTGGFYEQYF
>TRBV6-4|15|TRBJ2-2|TRBD2|NA
TGTGCCAGCAGCCCTAGCGGGAGTGGCACCGGGGAGCTGTTTTTT
CASSPSGSGTGELFF
>TRBV27|16|TRBJ2-1|TRBD2|NA
TGTGCCAGCAGTTTACGGGTAGCGGGACCTCGGGATGAGCAGTTCTTC
CASSLRVAGPRDEQFF
>TRBV7-9|15|TRBJ2-3|TRBD2|once
TGTGCCAGCAGCTTAGTAGCGGGGGGCACAGATACGCAGTATTTT
CASSLVAGGTDTQYF
>TRBV11-2|16|TRBJ2-1|NA|NA
TGTGCCAGCAGCTCACGTGACAGGATCTGGTACAATGAGCAGTTCTTC
CASSSRDRIWYNEQFF
>TRBV5-1|14|TRBJ1-1|NA|NA
TGCGCCAGCAGCTTGGGAGGGGGAGCCACTGAAGCTTTCTTT
CASSLGGGATEAFF
>TRBV10-3|14|TRBJ1-1|TRBD1|once
TGTGCCATCAGTGCGGACAGGGAGGGAACTGAAGCTTTCTTT
CAISADREGTEAFF